This T cell receptor beta chain was documented in a study of siplizumab effects on memory and regulatory T cells. On this clone itself: The antigen is not known.

The method was immunoSEQ multiplex PCR; TCRdb's version includes in-frame clones alone and lacks a portion of them. The sample has 85,000 to 130,000 clones; just over 90% are singletons. Trimming took off 0 bases at V and 0 bases at J, with 11 bases between the two ends. CDR1 is SGHRS, CDR2 YFSETQ, per germline. This CDR3 spans 16 amino acids. Findings and limits, study-wide: In unstimulated cells, naive T cells appeared more diverse than memory T cells and seemed major alloresponse contributors. Tregs proliferating in siplizumab cultures lacked confirmation of their suppressive function.

This receptor was identified in a human donor in good health. V is TRBV5-1 and J is TRBJ2-3; no definite D call. The sequenced sample consisted of Tregs sorted from blood. CDR3 DNA sequence: TGCGCCAGCAGCTTGGCCGCTGACACCAGCACAGATACGCAGTATTTT. It encodes CASSLAADTSTDTQYF. Together with reference TRBV5-1 and TRBJ2-3, the CDR3 gives the full variable domain: KAGVTQTPRYLIKTRGQQVTLSCSPISGHRSVSWYQQTPGQGLQFLFEYFSETQRNKGNFPGRFSGRQFSNSRSEMNVSTLELGDSALYLCASSLAADTSTDTQYFGPGTRLTVL.